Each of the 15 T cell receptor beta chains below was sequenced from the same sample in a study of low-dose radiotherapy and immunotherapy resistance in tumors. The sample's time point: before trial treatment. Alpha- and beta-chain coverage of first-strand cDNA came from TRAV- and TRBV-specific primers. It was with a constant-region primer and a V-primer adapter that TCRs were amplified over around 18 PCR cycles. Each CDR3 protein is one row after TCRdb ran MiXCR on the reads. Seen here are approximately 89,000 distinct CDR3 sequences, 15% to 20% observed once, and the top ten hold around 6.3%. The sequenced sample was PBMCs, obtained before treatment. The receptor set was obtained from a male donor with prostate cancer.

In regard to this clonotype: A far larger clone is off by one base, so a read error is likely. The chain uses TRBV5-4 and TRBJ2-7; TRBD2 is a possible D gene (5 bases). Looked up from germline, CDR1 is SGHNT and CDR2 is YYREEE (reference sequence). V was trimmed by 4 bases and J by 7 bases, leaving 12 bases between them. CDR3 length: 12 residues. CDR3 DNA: TGTGCCAGCAGCATGTGGAGGCATGAGCAGTACTTC. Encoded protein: CASSMWRHEQYF. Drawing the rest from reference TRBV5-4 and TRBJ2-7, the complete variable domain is ETGVTQSPTHLIKTRGQQVTLRCSSQSGHNTVSWYQQALGQGPQFIFQYYREEENGRGNFPPRFSGLQFPNYSSELNVNALELDDSALYLCASSMWRHEQYFGPGTRLTVT.

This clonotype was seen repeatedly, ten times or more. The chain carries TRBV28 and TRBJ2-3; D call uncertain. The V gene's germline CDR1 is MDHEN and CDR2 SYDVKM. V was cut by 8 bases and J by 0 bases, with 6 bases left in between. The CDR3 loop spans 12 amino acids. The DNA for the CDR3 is TGTGCCAGCGTAGACAGCACAGATACGCAGTATTTT. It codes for CASVDSTDTQYF.

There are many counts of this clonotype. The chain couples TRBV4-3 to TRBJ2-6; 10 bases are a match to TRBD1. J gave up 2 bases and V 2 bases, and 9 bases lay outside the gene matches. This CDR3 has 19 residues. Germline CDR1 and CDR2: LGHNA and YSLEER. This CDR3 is CASSQQLTGGATGANVLTF. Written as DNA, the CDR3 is TGCGCCAGCAGCCAACAACTGACAGGGGGCGCAACTGGGGCCAACGTCCTGACTTTC.

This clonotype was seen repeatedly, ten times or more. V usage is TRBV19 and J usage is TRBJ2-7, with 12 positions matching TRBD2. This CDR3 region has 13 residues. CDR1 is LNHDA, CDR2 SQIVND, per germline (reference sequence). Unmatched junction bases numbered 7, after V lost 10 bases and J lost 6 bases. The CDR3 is CATATSGGLEQYF. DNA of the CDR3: TGTGCCACCGCGACTAGCGGGGGTCTCGAGCAGTACTTC.

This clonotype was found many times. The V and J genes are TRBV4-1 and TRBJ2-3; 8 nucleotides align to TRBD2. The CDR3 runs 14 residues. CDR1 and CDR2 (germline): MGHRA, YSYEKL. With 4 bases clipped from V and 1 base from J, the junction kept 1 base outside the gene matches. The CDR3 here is CASSLLAGTDTQYF. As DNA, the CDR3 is TGCGCCAGCAGCCTACTAGCGGGCACAGATACGCAGTATTTT.

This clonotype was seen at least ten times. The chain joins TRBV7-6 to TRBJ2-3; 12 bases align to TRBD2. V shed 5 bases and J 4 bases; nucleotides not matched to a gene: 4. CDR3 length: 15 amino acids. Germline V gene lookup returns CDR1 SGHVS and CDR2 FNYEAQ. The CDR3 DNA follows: TGTGCCAGCAGCGCGACTAGCGGGAGTCCAGATACGCAGTATTTT. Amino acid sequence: CASSATSGSPDTQYF. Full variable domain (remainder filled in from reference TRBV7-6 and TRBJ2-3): GAGVSQSPRYKVTKRGQDVALRCDPISGHVSLYWYRQALGQGPEFLTYFNYEAQQDKSGLPNDRFSAERPEGSISTLTIQRTEQRDSAMYRCASSATSGSPDTQYFGPGTRLTVL.

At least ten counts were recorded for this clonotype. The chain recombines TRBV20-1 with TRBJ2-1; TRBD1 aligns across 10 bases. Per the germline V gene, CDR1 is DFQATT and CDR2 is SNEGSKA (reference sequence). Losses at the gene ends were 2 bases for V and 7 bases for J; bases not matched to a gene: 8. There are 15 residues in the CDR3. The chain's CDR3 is CSARKPGTGVNEQFF. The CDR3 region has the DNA TGCAGTGCTAGAAAGCCCGGGACAGGGGTTAATGAGCAGTTCTTC.

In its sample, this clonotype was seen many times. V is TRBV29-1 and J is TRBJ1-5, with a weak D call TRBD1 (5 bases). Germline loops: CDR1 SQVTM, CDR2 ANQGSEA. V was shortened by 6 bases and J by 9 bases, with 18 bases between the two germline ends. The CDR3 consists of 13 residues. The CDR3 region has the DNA TGCAGCGTCGCAGACAGCCTCCTGGCGCCCCAGCATTTT. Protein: CSVADSLLAPQHF.

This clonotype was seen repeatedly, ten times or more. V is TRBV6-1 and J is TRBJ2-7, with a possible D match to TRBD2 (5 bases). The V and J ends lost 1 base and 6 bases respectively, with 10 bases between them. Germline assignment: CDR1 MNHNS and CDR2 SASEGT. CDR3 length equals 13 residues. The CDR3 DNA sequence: TGTGCCAGCAGTGAAGGGGGTCGGGGCGAGCAGTACTTC. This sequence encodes CASSEGGRGEQYF.

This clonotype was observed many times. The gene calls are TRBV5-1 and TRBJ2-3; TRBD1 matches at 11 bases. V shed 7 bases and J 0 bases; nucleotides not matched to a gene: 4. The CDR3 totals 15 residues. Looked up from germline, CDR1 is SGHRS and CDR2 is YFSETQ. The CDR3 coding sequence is TGCGCCAGCGGACGGGACAGGGGGAGCACAGATACGCAGTATTTT. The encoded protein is CASGRDRGSTDTQYF.

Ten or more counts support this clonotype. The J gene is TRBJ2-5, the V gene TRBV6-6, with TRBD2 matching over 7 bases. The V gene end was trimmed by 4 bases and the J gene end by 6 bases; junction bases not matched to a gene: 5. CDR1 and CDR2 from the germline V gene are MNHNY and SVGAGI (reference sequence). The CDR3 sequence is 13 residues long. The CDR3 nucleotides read TGTGCCAGCAGTTGGACTAGAACGCAGACCCAGTACTTC. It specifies CASSWTRTQTQYF.

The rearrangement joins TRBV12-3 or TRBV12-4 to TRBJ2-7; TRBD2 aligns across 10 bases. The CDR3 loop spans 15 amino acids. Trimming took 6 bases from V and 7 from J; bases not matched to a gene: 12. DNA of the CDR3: TGTGCCAGCAGCCTCTTACTAGCGGGACCCAATGAGCAGTACTTC. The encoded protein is CASSLLLAGPNEQYF.

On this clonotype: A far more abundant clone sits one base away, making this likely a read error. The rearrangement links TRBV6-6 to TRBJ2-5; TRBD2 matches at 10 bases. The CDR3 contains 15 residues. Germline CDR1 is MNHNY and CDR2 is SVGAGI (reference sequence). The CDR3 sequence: CPSRGTSAGQETQYF. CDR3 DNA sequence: TGTCCCAGCAGGGGGACTAGCGCGGGGCAAGAGACCCAGTACTTC.

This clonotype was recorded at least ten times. CDR3 region: CASSKFPGAHQETQYF. In DNA form, the CDR3 reads TGTGCCAGCAGCAAATTCCCGGGAGCCCACCAAGAGACCCAGTACTTC. V and J are TRBV21-1 and TRBJ2-5; no check of the table's D call, TRBD1, against the DNA was made. TRBV21-1 is a pseudogene locus. The CDR3 sequence is 16 residues long.

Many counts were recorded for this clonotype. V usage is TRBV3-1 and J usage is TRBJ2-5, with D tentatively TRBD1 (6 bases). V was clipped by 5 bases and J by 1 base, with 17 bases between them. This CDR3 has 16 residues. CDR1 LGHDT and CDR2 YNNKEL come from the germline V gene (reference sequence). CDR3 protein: CASSATGARGQETQYF. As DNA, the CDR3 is TGTGCCAGCAGCGCGACCGGGGCCAGGGGCCAAGAGACCCAGTACTTC.